A single sample gave rise to the 23 T cell receptor beta chains below, sequenced in a study of shared clonotypes between healthy human individuals. Here immunoSEQ multiplex PCR was the method, and the copy in TCRdb shows in-frame clones only, minus some. The sample lists 1.5 million to 2.5 million clones; around 96% were seen once. Naive CD8 cells, CD45RO-negative and positively selected for CCR7, excluded terminally differentiated effector memory CD45RA+ cells. The sample taken for sequencing was naive CD8+ T cells sorted from blood. The receptors were gathered from a man younger than 35 in good health.

The chain is built from TRBV18 and TRBJ2-7, with 8 nucleotides matching TRBD2. V lost 2 bases and J lost 7; bases outside the gene matches: 1. Germline CDR1 reads KGHSH; CDR2 reads LQKENI. The CDR3 has 12 amino acids. DNA of the CDR3: TGTGCCAGCTCACCAGGCGGGGGGGAGCAGTACTTC. Its protein is CASSPGGGEQYF.

The chain recombines TRBV7-6 with TRBJ2-7; the D gene is possibly TRBD2 (6 bases). The CDR3 is 16 amino acids. V was pared by 5 bases and J by 3 bases, with 20 bases between. From germline, CDR1 is SGHVS and CDR2 FNYEAQ. The CDR3, as DNA: TGTGCCAGCAGCGGGCGGGCGGGACTGCGACTCTACGAGCAGTACTTC. Translated, it gives CASSGRAGLRLYEQYF. Based on the CDR3 plus reference TRBV7-6 and TRBJ2-7, the full variable domain is GAGVSQSPRYKVTKRGQDVALRCDPISGHVSLYWYRQALGQGPEFLTYFNYEAQQDKSGLPNDRFSAERPEGSISTLTIQRTEQRDSAMYRCASSGRAGLRLYEQYFGPGTRLTVT.

The J gene is TRBJ2-1, the V gene TRBV7-2, with unresolved D. V lost 2 bases to trimming and J lost 3 bases, with 8 bases between them. CDR1 SGHTA and CDR2 FQGNSA come from the germline V gene. The CDR3 is made up of 14 amino acids. The CDR3 DNA follows: TGTGCCAGCAGCTTAATGGGAAGCTACAATGAGCAGTTCTTC. The encoded protein is CASSLMGSYNEQFF.

This CDR3 reads CASSFSDGDSGANVLTF. DNA of the CDR3: TGTGCCAGCAGTTTCTCGGACGGTGACTCTGGGGCCAACGTCCTGACTTTC. The chain has TRBV27 and TRBJ2-6, with D hard to call. Germline-derived CDR1 and CDR2 are MNHEY and SMNVEV (reference sequence). The V end lost 3 bases, the J end lost 0 bases, and 12 bases lay between the germline ends. This CDR3 is built from 17 residues.

The chain joins TRBV7-2 to TRBJ1-5, with D possibly matching TRBD1 (5 bases). The CDR3 covers 17 residues. Trimming took 5 bases from V and 0 from J, leaving 17 bases between them. The germline V gene has CDR1 SGHTA and CDR2 FQGNSA. CDR3 nucleotide sequence: TGTGCCAGCAGCCCCTTGGGGACCGATTATAGCAATCAGCCCCAGCATTTT. Its protein product is CASSPLGTDYSNQPQHF.

The V and J genes are TRBV12-5 and TRBJ2-7; 7 bases map to TRBD2. V shed 5 bases, J shed 4 bases, and the junction held 8 bases outside the gene matches. Per germline, CDR1 LGHNT and CDR2 FRNRAP. CDR3 length: 14 residues. The CDR3 DNA reads TGTGCTAGTGGTCTGAGCGGGGCCTTTTACGAGCAGTACTTC. Translation: CASGLSGAFYEQYF.

This clone has a count of ten or more. The chain is built from TRBV13 and TRBJ2-2; D is possibly TRBD1 (6 bases). CDR1 PRHDT and CDR2 FYEKMQ come from the germline V gene (reference sequence). The CDR3 runs to 15 residues. V gave up 1 base and J gave up 4 bases, with 10 bases separating them. CDR3 DNA sequence: TGTGCCAGCAGCTTAGAGGGGGACGTCACCGGGGAGCTGTTTTTT. Translating it yields CASSLEGDVTGELFF.

The chain is built from TRBV6-1 and TRBJ2-7; TRBD1 matches 7 bases. The CDR3 spans 15 residues. The V and J ends lost 11 bases and 4 bases, in that order; junction bases with no gene match: 17. The germline gives CDR1 MNHNS, CDR2 SASEGT. DNA for the CDR3: TGTGCCGCTGGGCAAGACGGGACAGCTCATTACGAGCAGTACTTC. As protein: CAAGQDGTAHYEQYF.

Comments on this clone: The sample carries other DNA sequences with the same CDR3. The gene calls are TRBV9 and TRBJ2-6; TRBD2 might be the D (5 bases). The CDR3 length is 15 residues. Germline V lookup: CDR1 SGDLS, CDR2 YYNGEE. Trimming pared 0 bases from V and 3 bases from J, leaving 7 bases between. CDR3 sequence (DNA): TGTGCCAGCAGCGTAGCGGGGAGTGGGGCCAACGTCCTGACTTTC. Translating it yields CASSVAGSGANVLTF.

V is TRBV6-5 and J is TRBJ1-2; maybe TRBD1 (6 bases). The V gene lost 7 bases and the J gene lost 6 bases, with 21 bases spanning the gap. CDR3 length: 15 amino acids. In germline, CDR1 is MNHEY, CDR2 SVGAGI. CDR3 sequence (DNA): TGTGCCAGCACTTCCGGAAAAGGACAGAGAAATGGCTACACCTTC. The encoded protein is CASTSGKGQRNGYTF.

The genes are TRBV2 and TRBJ2-7; 7 bases match TRBD2. The CDR3 is 15 amino acids. J lost 1 base, V lost 7 bases, and 10 bases had no gene match. Germline loops: CDR1 SNHLY, CDR2 FYNNEI. CDR3 in DNA: TGTGCCAGCACCCTCTGGGGGGGAGGGTCCTACGAGCAGTACTTC. It yields the protein CASTLWGGGSYEQYF.

The V gene is TRBV29-1, the J gene TRBJ1-2; D unresolved. This CDR3 contains 11 residues. V lost 1 base and J lost 8, with 8 bases in between. Germline assignment: CDR1 SQVTM and CDR2 ANQGSEA. The CDR3 spells CSVEGTGGYTF. CDR3 in DNA: TGCAGCGTTGAAGGGACGGGCGGCTACACCTTC.

Notes on this clone: Other DNA sequences in the same sample also yield this CDR3. The chain couples TRBV7-9 to TRBJ2-7, with D uncertain. V lost 1 base and J lost 1, with 5 bases in between. The CDR3 has 13 residues. Germline V gene lookup returns CDR1 SEHNR and CDR2 FQNEAQ (reference sequence). CDR3 sequence: CASSLGVSYEQYF. The DNA of the CDR3 is TGTGCCAGCAGCTTAGGGGTGTCCTACGAGCAGTACTTC. Filled out from reference TRBV7-9 and TRBJ2-7, the complete variable domain reads DTGVSQNPRHKITKRGQNVTFRCDPISEHNRLYWYRQTLGQGPEFLTYFQNEAQLEKSRLLSDRFSAERPKGSFSTLEIQRTEQGDSAMYLCASSLGVSYEQYFGPGTRLTVT.

The rearrangement joins TRBV2 to TRBJ2-7; 8 nucleotides line up with TRBD2. Looked up from germline, CDR1 is SNHLY and CDR2 is FYNNEI. The CDR3 is made up of 13 amino acids. Germline trimming cut 7 bases from V and 6 bases from J; bases unmatched to any gene: 8. CDR3 sequence reads: CASKGREGLEQYF. The CDR3, as DNA: TGTGCCAGCAAGGGACGGGAGGGCCTCGAGCAGTACTTC.

The CDR3 coding sequence is TGTGCCATCAGTGAGTTCGAGGACAGGGGGCAAGTCGGGGAGCTGTTTTTT. It is translated as CAISEFEDRGQVGELFF. The chain links TRBV10-3 to TRBJ2-2; TRBD1 matches at 11 bases. Germline assignment: CDR1 ENHRY and CDR2 SYGVKD. After removal of 1 base from V and 7 bases from J, the junction contained 8 bases not matched to a gene. The CDR3 covers 17 residues.

A few counts support this clone. The V gene is TRBV11-2, the J gene TRBJ2-7, with a weak D call TRBD1 (6 bases). Between the trimmed V and J ends, which lost 5 bases and 5 bases, there was a span of 10 bases. The CDR3 runs to 12 residues. Germline V CDR1 and CDR2: SGHAT, FQNNGV. The CDR3 loop is CASSQTGNEQYF. For the CDR3, the DNA is TGTGCCAGCAGCCAAACAGGGAACGAGCAGTACTTC.

This clone was observed a single time. The gene calls are TRBV2 and TRBJ2-3, with 7 nucleotides matching TRBD1. CDR3 length: 17 amino acids. Per germline, CDR1 SNHLY and CDR2 FYNNEI. With V trimmed by 9 bases and J by 0 bases, 15 bases remained unmatched. The CDR3 nucleotides are TGTGCCAGTACAGGGGACGTTCTACTTCGCAGCACAGATACGCAGTATTTT. As protein: CASTGDVLLRSTDTQYF.

The gene calls are TRBV7-9 and TRBJ2-7, with 8 bases fitting TRBD2. Trimming removed 5 bases from V and 5 bases from J; junction bases left unmatched: 8. In germline, CDR1 is SEHNR, CDR2 FQNEAQ (reference sequence). The CDR3 spans 14 residues. CDR3 sequence: CASSPGGGRDEQYF. The CDR3 coding sequence is TGTGCCAGCAGCCCCGGGGGGGGCCGCGACGAGCAGTACTTC. Supplemented by reference TRBV7-9 and TRBJ2-7, the full variable domain reads DTGVSQNPRHKITKRGQNVTFRCDPISEHNRLYWYRQTLGQGPEFLTYFQNEAQLEKSRLLSDRFSAERPKGSFSTLEIQRTEQGDSAMYLCASSPGGGRDEQYFGPGTRLTVT.

This sequence joins TRBV27 and TRBJ1-1; D possibly corresponds to TRBD1 (5 bases). V was pared by 7 bases and J by 2 bases, with 11 bases between. Germline V gene lookup returns CDR1 MNHEY and CDR2 SMNVEV (reference sequence). The CDR3 consists of 13 residues. The CDR3 region is CASKVGGNTEAFF. CDR3 DNA sequence: TGTGCCAGCAAGGTGGGGGGAAACACTGAAGCTTTCTTT.

The chain has TRBV6-5 and TRBJ2-5; D is possibly TRBD2 (6 bases). There are 15 residues in the CDR3. V was trimmed by 0 bases and J by 2 bases, leaving 10 bases between them. Germline values: CDR1 MNHEY, CDR2 SVGAGI. Here the CDR3 reads CASSYSGREQETQYF. Written as DNA, the CDR3 is TGTGCCAGCAGTTACTCGGGACGGGAGCAAGAGACCCAGTACTTC.

The V call is TRBV27, the J call TRBJ2-1; 8 bases align to TRBD2. V gave up 3 bases and J gave up 2 bases; unmatched junction bases: 6. Looked up from germline, CDR1 is MNHEY and CDR2 is SMNVEV (reference sequence). This CDR3 is 16 amino acids long. CDR3 protein: CASSLTAGGTYNEQFF. The CDR3 coding sequence is TGTGCCAGCAGTTTGACTGCGGGAGGTACCTACAATGAGCAGTTCTTC.

V gene TRBV18 combines with J gene TRBJ2-5; D possibly corresponds to TRBD2 (6 bases). Germline CDR1 reads KGHSH; CDR2 reads LQKENI. The CDR3 totals 15 residues. Deletions cut 2 bases from V and 5 bases from J, with 15 bases between. The CDR3, as DNA: TGTGCCAGCTCACCAACAGAGGGAGGAGGGGAGACCCAGTACTTC. This translates into CASSPTEGGGETQYF.

As to this clone: The sample holds other DNA sequences that translate to the same CDR3. The chain joins TRBV9 to TRBJ1-2; possible D gene TRBD1, 5 bases. The CDR3 contains 14 residues. Trimming shortened V by 0 bases and J by 0 bases, and 6 bases separated the two germline ends. CDR1 and CDR2 (germline): SGDLS, YYNGEE. The CDR3 sequence is CASSVGGPNYGYTF. The CDR3 DNA reads TGTGCCAGCAGCGTAGGGGGACCTAACTATGGCTACACCTTC.